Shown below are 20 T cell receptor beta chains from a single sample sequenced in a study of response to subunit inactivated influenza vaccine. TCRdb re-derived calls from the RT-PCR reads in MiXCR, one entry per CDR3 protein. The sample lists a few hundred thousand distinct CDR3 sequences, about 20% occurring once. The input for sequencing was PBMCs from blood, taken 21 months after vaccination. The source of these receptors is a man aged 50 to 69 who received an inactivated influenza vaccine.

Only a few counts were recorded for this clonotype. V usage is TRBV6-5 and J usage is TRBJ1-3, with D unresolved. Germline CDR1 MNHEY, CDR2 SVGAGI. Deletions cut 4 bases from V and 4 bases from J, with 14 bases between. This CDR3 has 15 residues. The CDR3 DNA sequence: TGTGCCAGCAGTTCCCCGGCAGAGCGAGGAAACACCATATATTTT. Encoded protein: CASSSPAERGNTIYF.

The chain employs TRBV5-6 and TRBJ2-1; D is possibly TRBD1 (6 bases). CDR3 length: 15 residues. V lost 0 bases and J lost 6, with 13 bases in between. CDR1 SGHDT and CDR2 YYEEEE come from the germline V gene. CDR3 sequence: CASSLGAPGVNEQFF. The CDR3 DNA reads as TGTGCCAGCAGCTTGGGTGCCCCAGGGGTCAATGAGCAGTTCTTC. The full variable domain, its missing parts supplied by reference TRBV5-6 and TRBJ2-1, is DAGVTQSPTHLIKTRGQQVTLRCSPKSGHDTVSWYQQALGQGPQFIFQYYEEEERQRGNFPDRFSGHQFPNYSSELNVNALLLGDSALYLCASSLGAPGVNEQFFGPGTRLTVL.

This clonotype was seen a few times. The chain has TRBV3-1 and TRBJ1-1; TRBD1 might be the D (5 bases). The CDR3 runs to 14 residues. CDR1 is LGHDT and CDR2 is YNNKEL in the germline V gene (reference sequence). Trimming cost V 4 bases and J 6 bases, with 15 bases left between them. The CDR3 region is CASSPGTGSPEAFF. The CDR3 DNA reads TGTGCCAGCAGCCCTGGGACGGGATCTCCTGAAGCTTTCTTT.

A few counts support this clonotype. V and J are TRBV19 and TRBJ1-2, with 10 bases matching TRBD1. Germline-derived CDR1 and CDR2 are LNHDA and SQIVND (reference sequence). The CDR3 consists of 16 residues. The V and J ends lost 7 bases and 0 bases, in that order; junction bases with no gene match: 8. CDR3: CASNPPGQGTNYGYTF. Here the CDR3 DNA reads TGTGCCAGTAACCCACCGGGACAGGGGACTAACTATGGCTACACCTTC.

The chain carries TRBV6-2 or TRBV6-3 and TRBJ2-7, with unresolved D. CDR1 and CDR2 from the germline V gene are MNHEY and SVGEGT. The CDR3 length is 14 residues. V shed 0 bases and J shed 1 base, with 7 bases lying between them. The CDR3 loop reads CASSYSVGSYEQYF. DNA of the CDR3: TGTGCCAGCAGTTACTCGGTAGGATCCTACGAGCAGTACTTC.

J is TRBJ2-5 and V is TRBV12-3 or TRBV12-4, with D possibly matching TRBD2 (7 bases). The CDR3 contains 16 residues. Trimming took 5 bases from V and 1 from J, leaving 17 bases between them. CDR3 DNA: TGTGCCAGCAGTCCCCACCGGGGGGCCACCCAAGAGACCCAGTACTTC. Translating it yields CASSPHRGATQETQYF.

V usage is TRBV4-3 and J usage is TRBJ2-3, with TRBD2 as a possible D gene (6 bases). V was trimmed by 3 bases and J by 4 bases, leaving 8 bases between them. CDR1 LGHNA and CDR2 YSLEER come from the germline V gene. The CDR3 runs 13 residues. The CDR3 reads CASSHRGSDTQYF. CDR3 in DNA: TGCGCCAGCAGCCACCGGGGGTCAGATACGCAGTATTTT.

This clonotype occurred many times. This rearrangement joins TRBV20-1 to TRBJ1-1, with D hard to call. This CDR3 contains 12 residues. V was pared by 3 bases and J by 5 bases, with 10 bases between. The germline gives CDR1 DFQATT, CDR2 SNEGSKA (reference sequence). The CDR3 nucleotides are TGCAGTGCTAGCAGTCCCGGAACTGAAGCTTTCTTT. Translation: CSASSPGTEAFF.

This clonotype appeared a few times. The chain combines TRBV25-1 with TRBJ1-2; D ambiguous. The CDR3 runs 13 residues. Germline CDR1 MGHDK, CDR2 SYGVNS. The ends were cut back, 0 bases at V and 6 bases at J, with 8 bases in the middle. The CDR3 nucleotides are TGTGCCAGCAGTGAATATAGAACGGATGGCTACACCTTC. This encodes CASSEYRTDGYTF.

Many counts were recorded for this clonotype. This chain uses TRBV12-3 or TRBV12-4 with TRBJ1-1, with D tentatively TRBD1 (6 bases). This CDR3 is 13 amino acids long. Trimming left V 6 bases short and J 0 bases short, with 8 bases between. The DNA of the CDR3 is TGTGCCAGCAGCGGACAGATGAACACTGAAGCTTTCTTT. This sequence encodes CASSGQMNTEAFF.

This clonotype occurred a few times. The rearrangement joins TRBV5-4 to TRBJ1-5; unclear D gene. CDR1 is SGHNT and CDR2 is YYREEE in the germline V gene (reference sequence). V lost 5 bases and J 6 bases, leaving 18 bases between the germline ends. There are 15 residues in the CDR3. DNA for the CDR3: TGTGCCAGCAGTCAAGGTGGGAGCGATCCTCAGCCCCAGCATTTT. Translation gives CASSQGGSDPQPQHF. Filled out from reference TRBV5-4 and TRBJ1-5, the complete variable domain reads ETGVTQSPTHLIKTRGQQVTLRCSSQSGHNTVSWYQQALGQGPQFIFQYYREEENGRGNFPPRFSGLQFPNYSSELNVNALELDDSALYLCASSQGGSDPQPQHFGDGTRLSIL.

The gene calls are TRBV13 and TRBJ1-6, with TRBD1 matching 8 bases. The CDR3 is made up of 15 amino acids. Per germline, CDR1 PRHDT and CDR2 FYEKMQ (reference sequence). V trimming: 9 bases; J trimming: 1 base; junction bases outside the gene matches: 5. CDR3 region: CASRQGQSYNSPLHF. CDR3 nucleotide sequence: TGTGCCAGTCGACAGGGGCAATCCTATAATTCACCCCTCCACTTT.

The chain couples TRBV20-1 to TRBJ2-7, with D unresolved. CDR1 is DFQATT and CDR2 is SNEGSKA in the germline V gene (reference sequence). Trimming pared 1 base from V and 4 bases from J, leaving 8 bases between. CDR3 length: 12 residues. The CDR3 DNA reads TGCAGTGCTAGAGCGGGTCAGTACGAGCAGTACTTC. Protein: CSARAGQYEQYF.

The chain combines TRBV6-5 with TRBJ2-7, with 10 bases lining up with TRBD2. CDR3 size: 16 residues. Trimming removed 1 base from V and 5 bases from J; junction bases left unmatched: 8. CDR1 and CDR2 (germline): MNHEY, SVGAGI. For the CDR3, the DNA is TGTGCCAGCAGTTACTGGGCTAGCGGGAGAATCGACGAGCAGTACTTC. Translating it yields CASSYWASGRIDEQYF.

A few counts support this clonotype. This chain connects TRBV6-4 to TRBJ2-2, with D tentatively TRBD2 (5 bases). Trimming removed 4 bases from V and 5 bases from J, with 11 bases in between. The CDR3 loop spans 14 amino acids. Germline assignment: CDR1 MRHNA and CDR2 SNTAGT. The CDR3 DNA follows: TGTGCCAGCAGTGCTTCCCCGGGGACCGGGGAGCTGTTTTTT. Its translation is CASSASPGTGELFF.

This CDR3 is CASSEDGSNYGYTF. DNA of the CDR3: TGCGCCAGCAGTGAGGACGGCAGCAACTATGGCTACACCTTC. The V call is TRBV10-2, the J call TRBJ1-2; D unclear. Germline CDR1 reads WSHSY; CDR2 reads SAAADI. Trimming took off 2 bases at V and 2 bases at J, with 9 bases between the two ends. The CDR3 length is 14 residues.

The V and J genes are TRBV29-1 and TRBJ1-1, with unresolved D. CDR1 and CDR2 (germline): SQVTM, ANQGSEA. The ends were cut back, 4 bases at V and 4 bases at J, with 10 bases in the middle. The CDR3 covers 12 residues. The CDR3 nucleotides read TGCAGCGTTGTACCCCGAGGCACTGAAGCTTTCTTT. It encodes CSVVPRGTEAFF.

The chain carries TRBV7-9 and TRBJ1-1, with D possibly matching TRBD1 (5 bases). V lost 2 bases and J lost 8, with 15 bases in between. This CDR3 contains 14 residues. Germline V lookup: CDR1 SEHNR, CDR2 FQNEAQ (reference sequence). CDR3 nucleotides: TGTGCCAGCAGCTTACTGATGGGGCCCCTCGAAGCTTTCTTT. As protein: CASSLLMGPLEAFF.

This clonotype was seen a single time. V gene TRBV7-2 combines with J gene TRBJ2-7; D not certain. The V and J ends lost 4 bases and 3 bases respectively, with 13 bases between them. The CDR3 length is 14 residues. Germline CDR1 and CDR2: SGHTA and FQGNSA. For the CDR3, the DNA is TGTGCCAGCAGCTGTAGGACGCTAGACTACGAGCAGTACTTC. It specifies CASSCRTLDYEQYF.

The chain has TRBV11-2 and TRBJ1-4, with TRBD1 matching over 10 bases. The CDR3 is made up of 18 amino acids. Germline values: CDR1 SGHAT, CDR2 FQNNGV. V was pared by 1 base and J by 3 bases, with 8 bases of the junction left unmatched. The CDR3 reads CASSLVWTGGRPNEKLFF. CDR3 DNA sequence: TGTGCCAGCAGCTTAGTCTGGACAGGGGGGAGACCTAATGAAAAACTGTTTTTT. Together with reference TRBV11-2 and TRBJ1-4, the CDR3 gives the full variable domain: EAGVAQSPRYKIIEKRQSVAFWCNPISGHATLYWYQQILGQGPKLLIQFQNNGVVDDSQLPKDRFSAERLKGVDSTLKIQPAKLEDSAVYLCASSLVWTGGRPNEKLFFGSGTQLSVL.